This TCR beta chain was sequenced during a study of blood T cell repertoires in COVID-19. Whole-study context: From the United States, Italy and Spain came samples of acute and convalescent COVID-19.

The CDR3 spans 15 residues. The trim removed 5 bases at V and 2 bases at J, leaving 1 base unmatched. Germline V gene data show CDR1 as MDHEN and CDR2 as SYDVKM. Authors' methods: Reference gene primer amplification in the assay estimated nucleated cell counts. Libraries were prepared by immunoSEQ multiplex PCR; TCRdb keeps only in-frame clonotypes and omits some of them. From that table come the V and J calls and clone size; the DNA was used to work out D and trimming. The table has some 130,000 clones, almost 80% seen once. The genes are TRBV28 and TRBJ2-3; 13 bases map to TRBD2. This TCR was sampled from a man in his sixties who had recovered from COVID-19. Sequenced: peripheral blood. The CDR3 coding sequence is TGTGCCAGCAGTGGACTAGCGGGAGACACAGATACGCAGTATTTT. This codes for CASSGLAGDTDTQYF. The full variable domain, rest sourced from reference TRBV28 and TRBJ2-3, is DVKVTQSSRYLVKRTGEKVFLECVQDMDHENMFWYRQDPGLGLRLIYFSYDVKMKEKGDIPEGYSVSREKKERFSLILESASTNQTSMYLCASSGLAGDTDTQYFGPGTRLTVL.